A selection of T cell receptor beta chains follows, all from one sample in a study of blood T cell repertoires in COVID-19. Sequencing was performed with immunoSEQ multiplex PCR; in TCRdb, only in-frame clones are kept and a portion is missing. The data hold 220,000 or so clones, with less than 90% observed a single time. Sequencing input: peripheral blood. These TCRs come from a man younger than 45 with active or convalescent COVID-19. Both conserved end residues are part of each CDR3. Each record gives: V gene, J gene, clone size, D gene, CDR3 DNA, CDR3 protein. The D gene is left open where the match is weak. Some rows have no size entry. The others give once, few or many, or a class for an expanded clone.

v_gene: TRBV6-5
j_gene: TRBJ1-2
abundance: NA
d_gene: TRBD1
CDR3nt: TGTGCCAGCAGTTCCGGACAGGGAGGATATGGCTACACCTTC
CDR3aa: CASSSGQGGYGYTF

v_gene: TRBV18
j_gene: TRBJ1-3
abundance: NA
d_gene: NA
CDR3nt: TGTGCCAGCTCGCCCGATCCAACCGGCACCATATATTTT
CDR3aa: CASSPDPTGTIYF

v_gene: TRBV4-1
j_gene: TRBJ1-4
abundance: NA
d_gene: TRBD1
CDR3nt: TGCGCCAGCAGCCACCGCCGGGACAGGGTCATGACTAATGAAAAACTGTTTTTT
CDR3aa: CASSHRRDRVMTNEKLFF

v_gene: TRBV7-2
j_gene: TRBJ2-3
abundance: NA
d_gene: TRBD2
CDR3nt: TGTGCCAGCAGCTTTTTACTAGCGGGAGGGCCAGGGACAGATACGCAGTATTTT
CDR3aa: CASSFLLAGGPGTDTQYF

v_gene: TRBV28
j_gene: TRBJ1-3
abundance: NA
d_gene: NA
CDR3nt: TGTGCCAGCACCCCGGGGACTTTAGGAAACACCATATATTTT
CDR3aa: CASTPGTLGNTIYF

v_gene: TRBV21-1
j_gene: TRBJ2-1
abundance: NA
d_gene: NA
CDR3nt: TGTGCCAGCAGCAAAGGGACAGCTTACAATGAGCAGTTCTTC
CDR3aa: CASSKGTAYNEQFF

v_gene: TRBV18
j_gene: TRBJ2-7
abundance: once
d_gene: TRBD1
CDR3nt: TGTGCCAGCTCACGGCCTCGAGGACAGGGAGGCAACGAGCAGTACTTC
CDR3aa: CASSRPRGQGGNEQYF

v_gene: TRBV19
j_gene: TRBJ2-4
abundance: NA
d_gene: NA
CDR3nt: TGTGCCAGTAGTCCGGGACTTCTAGCCAAAAACATTCAGTACTTC
CDR3aa: CASSPGLLAKNIQYF

v_gene: TRBV27
j_gene: TRBJ1-1
abundance: NA
d_gene: NA
CDR3nt: TGTGCCAGCAGGACACGGGGTTCGACTGAAGCTTTCTTT
CDR3aa: CASRTRGSTEAFF

v_gene: TRBV19
j_gene: TRBJ2-2
abundance: NA
d_gene: NA
CDR3nt: TGTGCCAGTAGTCCGACTAGAAAGGCCGGGGAGCTGTTTTTT
CDR3aa: CASSPTRKAGELFF

v_gene: TRBV24-1
j_gene: TRBJ2-3
abundance: NA
d_gene: TRBD2
CDR3nt: TGTGCCACCGCACCGGGACTAGCGGGGTCAGATACGCAGTATTTT
CDR3aa: CATAPGLAGSDTQYF

v_gene: TRBV10-3
j_gene: TRBJ2-3
abundance: NA
d_gene: NA
CDR3nt: TGTGCCATCAGTGAGATCGGCAGGGGGGATTCTACGCAGTATTTT
CDR3aa: CAISEIGRGDSTQYF

v_gene: TRBV2
j_gene: TRBJ2-7
abundance: NA
d_gene: NA
CDR3nt: TGTGCCAGCAATGCCCCGGGACAAAGCTCCTACGAGCAGTACTTC
CDR3aa: CASNAPGQSSYEQYF

v_gene: TRBV27
j_gene: TRBJ1-3
abundance: NA
d_gene: NA
CDR3nt: TGTGCCAGCAGACCCATCCGTCCGGGAGTTAGAAACACCATATATTTT
CDR3aa: CASRPIRPGVRNTIYF

v_gene: TRBV24-1
j_gene: TRBJ2-1
abundance: once
d_gene: NA
CDR3nt: TGTGCCACCAGTCAGGGACTGAAATACAATGAGCAGTTCTTC
CDR3aa: CATSQGLKYNEQFF

v_gene: TRBV2
j_gene: TRBJ2-5
abundance: NA
d_gene: NA
CDR3nt: TGTGCCAGCCGTCGGACTACCCAGTACTTC
CDR3aa: CASRRTTQYF

v_gene: TRBV9
j_gene: TRBJ2-2
abundance: NA
d_gene: TRBD1
CDR3nt: TGTGCCAGCAGCCGACAGGGGGCCTCCGGGGAGCTGTTTTTT
CDR3aa: CASSRQGASGELFF

v_gene: TRBV30
j_gene: TRBJ2-5
abundance: once
d_gene: TRBD1
CDR3nt: TGTGCCTGGGGGTCCCGGGGGACAGGGCGGGAGACCCAGTACTTC
CDR3aa: CAWGSRGTGRETQYF

v_gene: TRBV19
j_gene: TRBJ2-7
abundance: NA
d_gene: TRBD1
CDR3nt: TGTGCCAGTAGTATGGCCGGGACAGTAGCCTACGAGCAGTACTTC
CDR3aa: CASSMAGTVAYEQYF

v_gene: TRBV7-2
j_gene: TRBJ1-1
abundance: NA
d_gene: TRBD1
CDR3nt: TGTGCCAGCAGAGAAAGGGGGACAGGTGAAGCTTTCTTT
CDR3aa: CASRERGTGEAFF

v_gene: TRBV7-2
j_gene: TRBJ2-7
abundance: NA
d_gene: NA
CDR3nt: TGTGCCAGCAGCCCTACCAGGGGCGCCTACGAGCAGTACTTC
CDR3aa: CASSPTRGAYEQYF

v_gene: TRBV3-1/TRBV3-2
j_gene: TRBJ2-3
abundance: NA
d_gene: NA
CDR3nt: TGTGCCAGCAGCCAAGCCCTTCGAGACATCGACACAGATACGCAGTATTTT
CDR3aa: CASSQALRDIDTDTQYF

v_gene: TRBV27
j_gene: TRBJ2-6
abundance: NA
d_gene: NA
CDR3nt: TGTGCCAGCAGCCCCCTGAAGGTCGGGGGGGCCAACGTCCTGACTTTC
CDR3aa: CASSPLKVGGANVLTF

v_gene: TRBV18
j_gene: TRBJ2-7
abundance: few
d_gene: TRBD2
CDR3nt: TGTGCCAGCTCACCCGGGACTAGCCGCTACGAGCAGTACTTC
CDR3aa: CASSPGTSRYEQYF

v_gene: TRBV29-1
j_gene: TRBJ2-1
abundance: NA
d_gene: NA
CDR3nt: TGCAGCGTTGAAGGAGTCGGACTGGACCACAATGAGCAGTTCTTC
CDR3aa: CSVEGVGLDHNEQFF